This TCR beta chain was identified during a study of T cells in Graves' hyperthyroidism and ophthalmopathy. Study background: Specimen type is peripheral blood, collected at initial diagnosis prior to any treatment. Whole-study results and caveats: Most expanded thyroid clonotypes above 0.001 also appeared in blood. Ophthalmopathy, which appeared later, was predicted by the model a median approximately 6 months before onset.

On the basis of clinical symptoms, serum thyroxine and TRAb, thyroid ultrasound and orbital computed tomography, diagnoses were made. This clonotype was seen many times. Its cognate antigen is unknown. CDR3 length equals 14 residues. V dropped 6 bases and J dropped 4; count of bases not matched to a gene: 7. Germline V gives CDR1 MDHEN, CDR2 SYDVKM. Researchers took RNA transcripts and amplified the TCR beta CDR3 regions from them. RT-PCR in the first round (using the HTBI primer set) targeted the TCR CDR3. In TCRdb, the multiplex PCR reads were re-called with MiXCR into one record per CDR3 protein. Seen here are under 250,000 distinct CDR3 sequences, around 17% observed once, and the top ten hold roughly 49%.

The sequenced sample was blood. The clonotype comes from a woman between 50 and 59 years old with Graves' hyperthyroidism. The gene calls are TRBV28 and TRBJ2-5, with 8 bases fitting TRBD1. In nucleotides, the CDR3 is TGTGCCAGCAGAGTCGGACAGGGACTAGAGACCCAGTACTTC. Translated, it gives CASRVGQGLETQYF.